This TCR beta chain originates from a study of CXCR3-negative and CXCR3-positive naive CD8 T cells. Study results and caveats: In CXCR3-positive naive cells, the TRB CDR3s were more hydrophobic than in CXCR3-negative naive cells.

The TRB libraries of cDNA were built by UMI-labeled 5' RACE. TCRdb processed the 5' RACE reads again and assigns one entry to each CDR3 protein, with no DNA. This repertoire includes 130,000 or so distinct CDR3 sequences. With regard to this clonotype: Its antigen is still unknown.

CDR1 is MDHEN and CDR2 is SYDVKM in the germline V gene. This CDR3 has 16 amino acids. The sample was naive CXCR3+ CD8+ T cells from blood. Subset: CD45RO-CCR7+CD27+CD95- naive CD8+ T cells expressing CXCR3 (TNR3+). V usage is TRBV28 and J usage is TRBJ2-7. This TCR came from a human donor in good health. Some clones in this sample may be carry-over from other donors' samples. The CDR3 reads CASSLGSTGRSYEQYF.